The T cell receptor (beta chain) under discussion was sequenced for a study of a mutant IDH1 vaccine in newly diagnosed glioma. The CDR3 contains 14 residues. After removal of 6 bases from V and 2 bases from J, the junction contained 4 bases not matched to a gene. CDR1 is SEHNR and CDR2 is FQNEAQ in the germline V gene (reference sequence). Time point meaning: baseline, week 1 (first vaccination visit). Indicated treatment: pre-vaccination baseline after standard-of-care therapy. The method was immunoSEQ multiplex PCR; TCRdb's version includes in-frame clones alone and lacks a portion of them. The sample has roughly 70,000 clones, 65% to 85% seen once.

This TCR derives from a woman between 18 and 30 years old with glioma. Some clones in this sample may be carry-over from other donors' samples. The chain uses TRBV7-9 and TRBJ2-3; 8 bases map to TRBD2. Here the sequenced sample was peripheral blood mononuclear cells (PBMCs), taken from a glioma patient treated with radiotherapy, temozolomide or both. CDR3 DNA: TGTGCCAGCAGTAAAGCGGGGGTCACAGATACGCAGTATTTT. Protein product: CASSKAGVTDTQYF.